Sequencing of this TCR beta chain was carried out in a study of blood T cell repertoires in COVID-19. Study at large: Specimens from acute and convalescent COVID-19 originated in the United States, Italy and Spain.

What the recovered Cohort 3 donors had was two negative PCRs, clearance, or symptom resolution. CDR1 is SGHTA and CDR2 is FQGTGA in the germline V gene. The length of the CDR3 is 14 residues. V lost 5 bases and J lost 6; bases outside the gene matches: 6. Authors' analysis steps: Nucleated cell number was recorded as an estimate derived from reference gene primer amplification. Sequencing was performed with immunoSEQ multiplex PCR; in TCRdb, only in-frame clones are kept and a portion is missing. That table furnishes V, J and clone size, whereas the DNA furnished D and trimming. The sample has about 380,000 clones, about 89% seen once.

The genes are TRBV7-3 and TRBJ2-4; 8 bases match TRBD1. Sequenced material: PBMCs or T cells enriched from blood (not recorded which). The receptor was derived from a man aged 25-45 years who had recovered from COVID-19. The CDR3 here is CASSPGTGTNIQYF. CDR3 in DNA: TGTGCCAGCAGCCCGGGGACAGGCACAAACATTCAGTACTTC.